These 19 T cell receptor beta chains share one sample of origin, sequenced in a study of memory CD4+ T cells and cytomegalovirus serostatus. Method: immunoSEQ multiplex PCR; TCRdb's copy keeps in-frame clones and lacks some. The repertoire has about 56,000 clones, about 70% of them found once; the top ten carry 2.6%. Single viable CD3+CD4+CD8-CD45RO+ cells were sorted as the memory CD4+ T cells. The material sequenced was memory CD4+ T cells from blood. These receptors originate from an adult in good health and CMV-seropositive.

The chain links TRBV11-2 to TRBJ2-5; D perhaps matches TRBD2 (5 bases). CDR3 length: 14 residues. The ends were cut back, 5 bases at V and 5 bases at J, with 15 bases in the middle. CDR1 and CDR2 (germline): SGHAT, FQNNGV. The CDR3 loop is CASSPTRNMETQYF. CDR3 in DNA: TGTGCCAGCAGCCCTACTAGGAATATGGAGACCCAGTACTTC. Together with reference TRBV11-2 and TRBJ2-5, the CDR3 gives the full variable domain: EAGVAQSPRYKIIEKRQSVAFWCNPISGHATLYWYQQILGQGPKLLIQFQNNGVVDDSQLPKDRFSAERLKGVDSTLKIQPAKLEDSAVYLCASSPTRNMETQYFGPGTRLLVL.

The V and J genes are TRBV5-6 and TRBJ2-1, with 16 bases lining up with TRBD2. The CDR3 runs to 19 residues. V trimming: 3 bases; J trimming: 5 bases; junction bases outside the gene matches: 11. In germline, CDR1 is SGHDT, CDR2 YYEEEE. The CDR3 reads CASSSWGLAGGPRNNEQFF. The CDR3 DNA reads TGTGCCAGCAGCTCCTGGGGACTAGCGGGAGGGCCGAGAAACAATGAGCAGTTCTTC.

CDR3 region: CARSLARAEAFF. DNA for the CDR3: TGTGCCAGAAGCTTGGCCCGGGCTGAAGCTTTCTTT. The gene calls are TRBV5-3 and TRBJ1-1; D uncertain. TRBV5-3 is an ORF; its function is uncertain. This CDR3 spans 12 amino acids. V lost 0 bases and J 6 bases, leaving 6 bases between the germline ends.

The rearrangement uses TRBV4-3 and TRBJ1-2, with TRBD1 matching 9 bases. The trim removed 4 bases at V and 5 bases at J, leaving 5 bases unmatched. The V gene's germline CDR1 is LGHNA and CDR2 YSLEER. The CDR3 is 14 amino acids. CDR3 loop: CASSLGQGSYGYTF. Written as DNA, the CDR3 is TGCGCCAGCAGCCTCGGACAGGGGTCATATGGCTACACCTTC.

CDR3 DNA: TGTGCCAGCAGCGGACCCCATCCCAATCAGCCCCAGCATTTT. This codes for CASSGPHPNQPQHF. This chain connects TRBV27 to TRBJ1-5, with D unresolved. Germline V CDR1 and CDR2: MNHEY, SMNVEV (reference sequence). The V end was cut by 6 bases, the J end by 3 bases, with 12 bases between. This CDR3 region has 14 residues.

This chain uses TRBV2 with TRBJ2-4; the match to TRBD1 covers 12 bases. The CDR3 runs to 16 residues. The V gene's germline CDR1 is SNHLY and CDR2 FYNNEI. Losses at the gene ends were 5 bases for V and 5 bases for J; bases not matched to a gene: 7. The CDR3 bases are TGTGCCAGCAGTAGACAAGGGACAGGGGGCCAAAACATTCAGTACTTC. Translating it yields CASSRQGTGGQNIQYF.

Comments on this clone: The sample carries other DNA sequences with the same CDR3. J is TRBJ1-2 and V is TRBV19; D is unresolved. The CDR3 spans 12 residues. Trimming stripped 2 bases from V and 4 bases from J, with 5 bases between. The V gene's germline CDR1 is LNHDA and CDR2 SQIVND (reference sequence). Written as DNA, the CDR3 is TGTGCCAGTAGTATATCGGTCTATGGCTACACCTTC. Translating it yields CASSISVYGYTF.

The V and J genes are TRBV11-3 and TRBJ2-5, with 7 bases that match TRBD2. Germline assignment: CDR1 SGHNT and CDR2 YENEEA. With 1 base clipped from V and 1 base from J, the junction kept 18 bases outside the gene matches. The CDR3 loop spans 20 amino acids. CDR3 in amino acids: CASSLGALRGGSTRQETQYF. For the CDR3, the DNA is TGTGCCAGCAGCTTAGGGGCGTTGCGTGGCGGGAGCACCCGCCAAGAGACCCAGTACTTC.

This clone was picked up one time. The genes are TRBV28 and TRBJ1-1; tentatively, D is TRBD1 (5 bases). The CDR3 runs 13 residues. Germline CDR1 MDHEN, CDR2 SYDVKM. V lost 7 bases, J lost 11 bases, and 20 bases lay in between. The CDR3 DNA is TGTGCCAGCACCAAGCCCGGGGGGGGTACGGCTTTCTTT. Its translation is CASTKPGGGTAFF. The full variable domain, in which reference TRBV28 and TRBJ1-1 provide the parts outside the CDR3, is DVKVTQSSRYLVKRTGEKVFLECVQDMDHENMFWYRQDPGLGLRLIYFSYDVKMKEKGDIPEGYSVSREKKERFSLILESASTNQTSMYLCASTKPGGGTAFFGQGTRLTVV.

There are a few counts of this clone. A junction end diverges from the germline sequence, so it may reflect a read error. The V and J genes are TRBV5-1 and TRBJ1-2; no firm D call. The length of the CDR3 is 14 residues. In germline, CDR1 is SGHRS, CDR2 YFSETQ. The CDR3 region is CASSLDGKVSGGDF. The CDR3 DNA follows: TGCGCCAGCAGCTTGGATGGGAAGGTGTCAGGCGGAGACTTC.

This clone ranks as medium-sized. The chain employs TRBV2 and TRBJ2-1, with TRBD2 identical over 7 bases. CDR3 size: 11 residues. V trimming: 5 bases; J trimming: 10 bases; junction bases outside the gene matches: 2. The germline gives CDR1 SNHLY, CDR2 FYNNEI. The CDR3 reads CASSYSGEQFF. The DNA for the CDR3 is TGTGCCAGCAGTTATAGCGGGGAGCAGTTCTTC.

The chain employs TRBV7-2 and TRBJ1-2; 10 positions agree with TRBD1. CDR1 and CDR2 (germline): SGHTA, FQGNSA. CDR3 length equals 14 residues. Losses at the gene ends were 1 base for V and 4 bases for J; bases not matched to a gene: 0. This CDR3 reads CASSLGTGGYGYTF. DNA for the CDR3: TGTGCCAGCAGCTTAGGGACAGGGGGCTATGGCTACACCTTC. Full variable domain (remainder filled in from reference TRBV7-2 and TRBJ1-2): GAGVSQSPSNKVTEKGKDVELRCDPISGHTALYWYRQSLGQGLEFLIYFQGNSAPDKSGLPSDRFSAERTGGSVSTLTIQRTQQEDSAVYLCASSLGTGGYGYTFGSGTRLTVV.

This sequence joins TRBV30 and TRBJ2-4; 9 positions agree with TRBD2. CDR1 and CDR2 (germline): GTSNPN, SVGIG (reference sequence). This CDR3 is 15 amino acids long. The J segment lost 1 base and the V segment lost 2 bases, leaving 3 bases of the junction unmatched. The CDR3 DNA reads as TGTGCCTGGAGTCCTAGCGGGATGGCCAAAAACATTCAGTACTTC. Its translation is CAWSPSGMAKNIQYF.

In this sample, this clone turned up once. This chain connects TRBV27 to TRBJ2-3; 7 bases are shared with TRBD2. V gave up 10 bases and J gave up 0 bases; unmatched junction bases: 4. The CDR3 consists of 13 residues. Germline V CDR1 and CDR2: MNHEY, SMNVEV (reference sequence). In nucleotides, the CDR3 is TGTGCCACTTCTAGCGGAAGCACAGATACGCAGTATTTT. Translation: CATSSGSTDTQYF.

This sequence joins TRBV13 and TRBJ2-1; perhaps TRBD2 as D (6 bases). CDR1 and CDR2 from the germline V gene are PRHDT and FYEKMQ (reference sequence). This CDR3 is 15 amino acids long. The V end was cut by 5 bases, the J end by 1 base, with 12 bases between. CDR3 sequence: CASSRVSGSYNEQFF. As DNA, the CDR3 is TGTGCCAGCAGCCGAGTGAGCGGGTCCTACAATGAGCAGTTCTTC. The whole variable domain, filled in from reference TRBV13 and TRBJ2-1, reads AAGVIQSPRHLIKEKRETATLKCYPIPRHDTVYWYQQGPGQDPQFLISFYEKMQSDKGSIPDRFSAQQFSDYHSELNMSSLELGDSALYFCASSRVSGSYNEQFFGPGTRLTVL.

The V gene is TRBV15, the J gene TRBJ1-2; TRBD1 agrees at 8 bases. The J segment lost 2 bases and the V segment lost 6 bases, leaving 8 bases of the junction unmatched. This CDR3 contains 15 residues. Per the germline V gene, CDR1 is LNHNV and CDR2 is YYDKDF (reference sequence). The CDR3 region is CATRGTGDGNYGYTF. The CDR3 DNA is TGTGCCACCAGGGGGACAGGCGATGGGAACTATGGCTACACCTTC.

The chain links TRBV2 to TRBJ1-1; 8 positions agree with TRBD1. J was trimmed by 1 base and V by 4 bases; bases with no gene match: 5. The CDR3 totals 15 residues. Germline-derived CDR1 and CDR2 are SNHLY and FYNNEI. CDR3 nucleotide sequence: TGTGCCAGCAGTGGGATTGGGACAGGGAACACTGAAGCTTTCTTT. This sequence encodes CASSGIGTGNTEAFF.

The chain employs TRBV7-8 and TRBJ2-7, with TRBD2 as a possible D gene (6 bases). The CDR3 loop spans 14 amino acids. V lost 0 bases and J 5 bases, leaving 11 bases between the germline ends. Germline V gives CDR1 SGHVS, CDR2 FQNEAQ. The CDR3 DNA follows: TGTGCCAGCAGCTTAGCGGGGGGAAAGGACGAGCAGTACGTC. Its translation is CASSLAGGKDEQYV.

The count of this clone is one. The chain employs TRBV6-1 and TRBJ2-3, with a possible D match to TRBD1 (6 bases). Trimming pared 4 bases from V and 4 bases from J, leaving 9 bases between. CDR1 is MNHNS, CDR2 SASEGT, per germline. This CDR3 spans 13 amino acids. CDR3 protein: CASSGGPPDTQYF. CDR3 bases: TGTGCCAGCAGTGGGGGGCCGCCAGATACGCAGTATTTT.